One sample yielded the 9 T cell receptor beta chains listed below, sequenced in a study of blood T cell repertoires in COVID-19. This table comes from immunoSEQ multiplex PCR, and its TCRdb copy is limited to in-frame clones, with some not included. The sample gives 130,000 or so clones, roughly 84% of which show up once; about 8.9% is in the top ten. Material: peripheral blood. The receptors stem from a man aged 25 to 40 with COVID-19, enrolled during active disease.

This chain connects TRBV4-2 to TRBJ2-5; D might be TRBD2 (7 bases). Germline loops: CDR1 LGHNA, CDR2 YNFKEQ. Between the trimmed V and J ends, which lost 1 base and 4 bases, there was a span of 16 bases. The CDR3 covers 16 residues. CDR3 sequence: CASSQGGQGGGETQYF. CDR3 nucleotides: TGTGCCAGCAGCCAAGGGGGCCAGGGAGGGGGAGAGACCCAGTACTTC.

J is TRBJ2-7 and V is TRBV4-1, with D perhaps TRBD2 (6 bases). Germline CDR1 MGHRA, CDR2 YSYEKL. The CDR3 spans 14 residues. V was pared by 3 bases and J by 2 bases, with 11 bases between. The CDR3 DNA sequence: TGCGCCAGCAGCCAGCCGGAGGGCGCCTACGAGCAGTACTTC. Encoded protein: CASSQPEGAYEQYF.

The rearrangement links TRBV9 to TRBJ2-7; a weak D match, TRBD2 (6 bases). The germline CDR1 and CDR2 sequences are SGDLS and YYNGEE. The CDR3 loop spans 15 amino acids. Trimming stripped 3 bases from V and 5 bases from J, with 18 bases between. The CDR3: CASSGPGLLGHEQYF. CDR3 bases: TGTGCCAGCAGCGGACCGGGACTTTTGGGGCACGAGCAGTACTTC.

The gene calls are TRBV28 and TRBJ1-5; 8 positions agree with TRBD1. The CDR3 runs 17 residues. CDR1 MDHEN and CDR2 SYDVKM come from the germline V gene. J lost 0 bases, V lost 3 bases, and 7 bases had no gene match. The CDR3 sequence is CASSFRTGTYSNQPQHF. The CDR3 DNA follows: TGTGCCAGCAGTTTCCGGACAGGGACATATAGCAATCAGCCCCAGCATTTT.

The genes are TRBV7-2 and TRBJ2-7; D possibly corresponds to TRBD2 (5 bases). V was cut by 3 bases and J by 1 base, with 13 bases left in between. The germline gives CDR1 SGHTA, CDR2 FQGNSA. The CDR3 runs 15 residues. The CDR3 region is CASSFISRGSYEQYF. The CDR3 DNA follows: TGTGCCAGCAGCTTTATTAGTCGGGGATCCTACGAGCAGTACTTC.

The CDR3: CASTGTGQETQYF. CDR3 nucleotides: TGTGCCAGCACTGGGACAGGCCAAGAGACCCAGTACTTC. The chain joins TRBV2 to TRBJ2-5; 8 bases match TRBD1. The CDR3 totals 13 residues. Germline V gene data show CDR1 as SNHLY and CDR2 as FYNNEI. Trimming cost V 7 bases and J 1 base; bases outside gene matches: 2. Full variable domain (remainder filled in from reference TRBV2 and TRBJ2-5): EPEVTQTPSHQVTQMGQEVILRCVPISNHLYFYWYRQILGQKVEFLVSFYNNEISEKSEIFDDQFSVERPDGSNFTLKIRSTKLEDSAMYFCASTGTGQETQYFGPGTRLLVL.

This clone showed up just a few times. The chain couples TRBV6-6 to TRBJ1-6; 9 bases map to TRBD1. The germline V gene encodes CDR1 MNHNY and CDR2 SVGAGI (reference sequence). The CDR3 runs to 18 residues. V trimming: 5 bases; J trimming: 3 bases; junction bases outside the gene matches: 11. The CDR3 spells CASSRETGGAGYNSPLHF. CDR3 DNA: TGTGCCAGCAGTCGAGAAACAGGGGGCGCAGGCTATAATTCACCCCTCCACTTT.

This chain joins TRBV7-9 and TRBJ2-1, with 10 bases matching TRBD2. This CDR3 comprises 15 residues. V lost 4 bases to trimming and J lost 5 bases; unmatched junction nucleotides: 5. Germline CDR1 and CDR2: SEHNR and FQNEAQ (reference sequence). CDR3 nucleotides: TGTGCCAGCAGCTACCTAGCGGGAGAAAACAATGAGCAGTTCTTC. Translated: CASSYLAGENNEQFF.

The chain recombines TRBV19 with TRBJ1-6; 7 bases line up with TRBD1. Germline trimming cut 8 bases from V and 7 bases from J; bases unmatched to any gene: 2. The CDR3 consists of 12 residues. Germline CDR1 is LNHDA and CDR2 is SQIVND (reference sequence). The chain's CDR3 is CASSGGNSPLHF. The CDR3, as DNA: TGTGCCAGTTCAGGGGGAAATTCACCCCTCCACTTT. The full variable domain, in which reference TRBV19 and TRBJ1-6 provide the parts outside the CDR3, is DGGITQSPKYLFRKEGQNVTLSCEQNLNHDAMYWYRQDPGQGLRLIYYSQIVNDFQKGDIAEGYSVSREKKESFPLTVTSAQKNPTAFYLCASSGGNSPLHFGNGTRLTVT.